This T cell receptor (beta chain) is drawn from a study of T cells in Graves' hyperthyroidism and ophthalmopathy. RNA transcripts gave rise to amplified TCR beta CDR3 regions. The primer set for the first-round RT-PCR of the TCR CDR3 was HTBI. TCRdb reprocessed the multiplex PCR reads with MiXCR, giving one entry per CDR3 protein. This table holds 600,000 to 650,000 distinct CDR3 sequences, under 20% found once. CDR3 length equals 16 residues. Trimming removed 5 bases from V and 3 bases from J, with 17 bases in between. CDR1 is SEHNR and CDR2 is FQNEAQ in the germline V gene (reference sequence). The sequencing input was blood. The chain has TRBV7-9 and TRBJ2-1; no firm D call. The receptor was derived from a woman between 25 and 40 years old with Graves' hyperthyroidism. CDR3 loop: CASSHRRQEVYNEQFF. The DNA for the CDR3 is TGTGCCAGCAGCCACCGTCGACAAGAGGTCTACAATGAGCAGTTCTTC.